This T cell receptor (beta chain) derives from a study of blood T cells in healthy people across ages. Details on this clonotype: Antigen specificity is unknown.

A second about 7 to 11 cycle PCR used barcoded and J-beta primers. Sequencing recovered at least 2.5 million CDR3-containing paired-end reads from each sample. Each CDR3 protein is one row after TCRdb ran MiXCR on the 5' RACE reads. The sample records about 640,000 distinct CDR3 sequences, 58% being singletons. Total RNA was isolated from each sample in quantities of at least 5 micrograms. The germline V and J ends were trimmed by 6 bases and 0 bases, with 17 bases remaining between them. The germline gives CDR1 MNHEY, CDR2 SVGEGT. The CDR3 is made up of 17 amino acids. General study results and limits: A greater number of naive CD4+ cells and higher diversity distinguished long-lived donors from aged donors.

The sequenced sample was blood. This sequence originates from a man aged 55 to 70 in good health. The V and J genes are TRBV6-2 or TRBV6-3 and TRBJ1-4; D might be TRBD1 (5 bases). The CDR3 sequence is CASSSGALSTTNEKLFF. The CDR3 coding sequence is TGTGCCAGCAGCTCCGGGGCCCTGAGTACAACTAATGAAAAACTGTTTTTT.